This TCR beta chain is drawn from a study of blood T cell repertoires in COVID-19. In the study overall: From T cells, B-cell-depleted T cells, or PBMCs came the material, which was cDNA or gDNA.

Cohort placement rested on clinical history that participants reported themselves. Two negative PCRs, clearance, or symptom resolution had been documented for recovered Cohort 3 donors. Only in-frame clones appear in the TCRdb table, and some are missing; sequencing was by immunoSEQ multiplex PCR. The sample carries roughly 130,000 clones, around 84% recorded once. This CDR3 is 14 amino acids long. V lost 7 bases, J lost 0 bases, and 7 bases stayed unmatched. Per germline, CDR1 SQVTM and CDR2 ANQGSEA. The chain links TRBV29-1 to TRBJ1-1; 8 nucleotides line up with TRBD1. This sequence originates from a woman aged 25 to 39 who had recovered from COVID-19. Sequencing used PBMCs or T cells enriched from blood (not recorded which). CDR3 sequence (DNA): TGCAGCGCTAGGACAGGGAGGGTGAACACTGAAGCTTTCTTT. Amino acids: CSARTGRVNTEAFF.